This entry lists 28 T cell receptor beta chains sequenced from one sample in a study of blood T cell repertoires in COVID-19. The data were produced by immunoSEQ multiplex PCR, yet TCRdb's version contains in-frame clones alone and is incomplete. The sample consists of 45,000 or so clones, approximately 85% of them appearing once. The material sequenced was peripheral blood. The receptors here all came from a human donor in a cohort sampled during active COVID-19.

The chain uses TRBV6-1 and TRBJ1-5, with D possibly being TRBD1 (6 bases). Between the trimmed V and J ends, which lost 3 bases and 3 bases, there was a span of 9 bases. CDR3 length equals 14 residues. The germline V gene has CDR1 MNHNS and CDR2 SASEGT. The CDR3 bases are TGTGCCAGCAGTGATCACAGGGTCAATCAGCCCCAGCATTTT. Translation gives CASSDHRVNQPQHF.

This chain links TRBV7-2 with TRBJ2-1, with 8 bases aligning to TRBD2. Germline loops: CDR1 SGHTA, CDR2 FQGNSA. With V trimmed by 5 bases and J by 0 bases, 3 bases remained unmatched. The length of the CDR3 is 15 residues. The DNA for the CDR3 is TGTGCCAGCAGCAAAAGCGGGAGCTCCTACAATGAGCAGTTCTTC. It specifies CASSKSGSSYNEQFF.

The CDR3 DNA reads TGTGCCAGCAGCCCGCGGACACTTAACACTGAAGCTTTCTTT. This encodes CASSPRTLNTEAFF. This chain joins TRBV16 and TRBJ1-1, with D possibly matching TRBD1 (5 bases). Per the germline V gene, CDR1 is KGHSY and CDR2 is FQNENV. V shed 4 bases and J shed 2 bases, with 11 bases lying between them. The CDR3 sequence is 14 residues long.

The CDR3 sequence is CASSPRGNTEAFF. Written as DNA, the CDR3 is TGCGCCAGCAGCCCCCGGGGGAACACTGAAGCTTTCTTT. The chain is built from TRBV5-1 and TRBJ1-1; D gene uncertain. Germline V gene sequence: CDR1 SGHRS, CDR2 YFSETQ. V lost 4 bases and J lost 1, with 8 bases in between. CDR3 size: 13 residues.

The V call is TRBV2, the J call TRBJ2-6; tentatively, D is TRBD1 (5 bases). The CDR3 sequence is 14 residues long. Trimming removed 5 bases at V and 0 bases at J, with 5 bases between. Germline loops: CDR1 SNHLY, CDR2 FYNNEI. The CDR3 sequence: CASSTGSGANVLTF. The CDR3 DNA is TGTGCCAGCAGTACAGGCTCTGGGGCCAACGTCCTGACTTTC.

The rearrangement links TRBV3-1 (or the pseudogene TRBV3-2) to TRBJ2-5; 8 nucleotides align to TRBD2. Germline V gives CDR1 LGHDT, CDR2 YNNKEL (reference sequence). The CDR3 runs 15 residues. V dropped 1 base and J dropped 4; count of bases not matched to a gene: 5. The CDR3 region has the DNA TGTGCCAGCAGCCAAGCGGCGGGGGGTTCAGAGACCCAGTACTTC. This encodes CASSQAAGGSETQYF.

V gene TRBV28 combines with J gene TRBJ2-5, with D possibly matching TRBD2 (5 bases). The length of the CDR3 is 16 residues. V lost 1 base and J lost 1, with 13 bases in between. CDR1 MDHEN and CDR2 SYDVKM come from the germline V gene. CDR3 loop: CASSLSRTGSQETQYF. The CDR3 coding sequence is TGTGCCAGCAGTTTATCCCGAACGGGAAGCCAAGAGACCCAGTACTTC.

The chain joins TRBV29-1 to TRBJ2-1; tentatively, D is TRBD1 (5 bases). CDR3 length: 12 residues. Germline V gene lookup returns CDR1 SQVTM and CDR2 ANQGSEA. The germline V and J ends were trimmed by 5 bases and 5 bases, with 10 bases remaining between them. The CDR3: CSVWGQNNEQFF. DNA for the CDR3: TGCAGCGTTTGGGGCCAGAACAATGAGCAGTTCTTC.

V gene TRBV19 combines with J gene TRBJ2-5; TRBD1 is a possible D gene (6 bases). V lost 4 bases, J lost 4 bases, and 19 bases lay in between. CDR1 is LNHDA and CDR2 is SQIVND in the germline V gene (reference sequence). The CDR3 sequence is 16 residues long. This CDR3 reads CASSKQGPQRRETQYF. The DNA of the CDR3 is TGTGCCAGTAGTAAACAGGGCCCGCAGCGTCGAGAGACCCAGTACTTC.

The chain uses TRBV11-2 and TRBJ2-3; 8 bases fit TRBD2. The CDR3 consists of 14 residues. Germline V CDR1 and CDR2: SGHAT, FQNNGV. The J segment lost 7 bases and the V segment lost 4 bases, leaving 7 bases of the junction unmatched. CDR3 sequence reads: CASSSRTSRHTQYF. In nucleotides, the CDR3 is TGTGCCAGCAGCTCCAGGACTAGCAGACATACGCAGTATTTT.

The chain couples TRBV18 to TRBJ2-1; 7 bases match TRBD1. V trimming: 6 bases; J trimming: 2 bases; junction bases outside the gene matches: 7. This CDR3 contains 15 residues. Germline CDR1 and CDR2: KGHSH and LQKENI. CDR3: CASSRQGGPYNEQFF. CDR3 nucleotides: TGTGCCAGCTCCCGACAAGGGGGCCCCTACAATGAGCAGTTCTTC.

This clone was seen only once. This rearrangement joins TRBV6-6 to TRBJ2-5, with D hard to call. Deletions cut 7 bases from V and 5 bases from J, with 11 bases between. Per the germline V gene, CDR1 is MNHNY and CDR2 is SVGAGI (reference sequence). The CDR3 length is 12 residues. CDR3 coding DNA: TGTGCCAGCACCCGAGCCGCGGAGACCCAGTACTTC. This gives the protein CASTRAAETQYF.

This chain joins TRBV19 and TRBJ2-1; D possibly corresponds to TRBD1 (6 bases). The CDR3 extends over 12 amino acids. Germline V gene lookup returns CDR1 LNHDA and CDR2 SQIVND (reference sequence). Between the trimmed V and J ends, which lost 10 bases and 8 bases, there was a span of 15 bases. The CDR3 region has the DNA TGTGCCACGCGGGCTGGGGGCTATGAGCAGTTCTTC. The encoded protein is CATRAGGYEQFF.

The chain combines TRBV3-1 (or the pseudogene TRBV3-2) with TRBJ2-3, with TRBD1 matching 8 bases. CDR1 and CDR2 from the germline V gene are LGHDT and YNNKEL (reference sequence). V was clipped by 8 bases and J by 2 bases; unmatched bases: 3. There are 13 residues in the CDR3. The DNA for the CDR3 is TGTGCCAGCGAGGACAGGGCCACAGATACGCAGTATTTT. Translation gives CASEDRATDTQYF.

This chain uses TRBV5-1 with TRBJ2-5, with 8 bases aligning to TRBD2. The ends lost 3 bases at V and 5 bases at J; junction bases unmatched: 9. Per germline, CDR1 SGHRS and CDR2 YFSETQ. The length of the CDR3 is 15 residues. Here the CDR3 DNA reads TGCGCCAGCAGCTCCTCCGGGACTAGTAAGGAGACCCAGTACTTC. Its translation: CASSSSGTSKETQYF.

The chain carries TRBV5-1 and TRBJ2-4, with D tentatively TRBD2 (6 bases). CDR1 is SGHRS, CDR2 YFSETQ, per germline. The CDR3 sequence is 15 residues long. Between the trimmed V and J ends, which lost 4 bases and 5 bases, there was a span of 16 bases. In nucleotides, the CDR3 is TGCGCCAGCAGCCTTTCACCGGGACTGCAAAACATTCAGTACTTC. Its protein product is CASSLSPGLQNIQYF.

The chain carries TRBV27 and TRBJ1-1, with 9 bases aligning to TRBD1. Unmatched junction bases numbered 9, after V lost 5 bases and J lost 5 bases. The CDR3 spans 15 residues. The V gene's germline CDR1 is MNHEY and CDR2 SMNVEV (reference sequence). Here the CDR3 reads CASSPNRGRRTEAFF. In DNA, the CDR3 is TGTGCCAGCAGTCCCAACAGGGGGCGGAGGACTGAAGCTTTCTTT.

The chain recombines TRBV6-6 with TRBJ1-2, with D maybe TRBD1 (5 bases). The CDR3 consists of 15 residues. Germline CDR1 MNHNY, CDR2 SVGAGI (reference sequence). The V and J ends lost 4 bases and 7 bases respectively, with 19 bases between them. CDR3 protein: CASSSRRGAIVGYTF. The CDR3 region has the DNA TGTGCCAGCAGTTCCCGGAGGGGCGCGATTGTTGGCTACACCTTC.

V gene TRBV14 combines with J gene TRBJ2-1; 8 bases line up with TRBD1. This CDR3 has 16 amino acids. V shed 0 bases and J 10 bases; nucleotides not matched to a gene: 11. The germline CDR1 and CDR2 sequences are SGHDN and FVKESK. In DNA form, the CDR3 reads TGTGCCAGCAGCCAAGATCCGGACAGGGTCCGACGCGAGCAGTTCTTC. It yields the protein CASSQDPDRVRREQFF.

Here the CDR3 DNA reads TGTGCCAGCAGCGTGGGCGGGGGGTCCTCAGATACGCAGTATTTT. Protein product: CASSVGGGSSDTQYF. The chain employs TRBV5-6 and TRBJ2-3; 8 bases match TRBD2. After removal of 4 bases from V and 4 bases from J, the junction contained 8 bases not matched to a gene. Germline V gene data show CDR1 as SGHDT and CDR2 as YYEEEE. CDR3 length: 15 amino acids.

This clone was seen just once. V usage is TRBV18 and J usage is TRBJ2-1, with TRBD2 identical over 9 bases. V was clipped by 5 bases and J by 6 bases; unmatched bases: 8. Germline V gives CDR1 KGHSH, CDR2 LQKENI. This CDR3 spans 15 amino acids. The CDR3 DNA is TGTGCCAGCTCAAACCGCGGGGGGGCGGGCAATGAGCAGTTCTTC. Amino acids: CASSNRGGAGNEQFF.

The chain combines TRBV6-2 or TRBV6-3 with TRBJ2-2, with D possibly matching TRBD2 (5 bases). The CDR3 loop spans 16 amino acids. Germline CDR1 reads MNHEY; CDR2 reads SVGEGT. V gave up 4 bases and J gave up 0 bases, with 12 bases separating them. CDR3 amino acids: CASSWAAGPNTGELFF. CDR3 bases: TGTGCCAGCAGTTGGGCGGCGGGTCCGAACACCGGGGAGCTGTTTTTT.

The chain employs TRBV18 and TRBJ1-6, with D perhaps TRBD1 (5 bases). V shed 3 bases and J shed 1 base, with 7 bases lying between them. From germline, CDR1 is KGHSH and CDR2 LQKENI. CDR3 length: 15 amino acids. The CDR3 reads CASSPSGSYNSPLHF. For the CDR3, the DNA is TGTGCCAGCTCACCCTCAGGGTCCTATAATTCACCCCTCCACTTT.

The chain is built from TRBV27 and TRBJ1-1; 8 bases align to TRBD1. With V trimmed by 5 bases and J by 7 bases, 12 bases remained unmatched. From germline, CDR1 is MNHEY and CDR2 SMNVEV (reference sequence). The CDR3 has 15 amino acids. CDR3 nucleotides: TGTGCCAGCAGTCCCCAGGGACAGGCGAGGGTTGAAGCTTTCTTT. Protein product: CASSPQGQARVEAFF.

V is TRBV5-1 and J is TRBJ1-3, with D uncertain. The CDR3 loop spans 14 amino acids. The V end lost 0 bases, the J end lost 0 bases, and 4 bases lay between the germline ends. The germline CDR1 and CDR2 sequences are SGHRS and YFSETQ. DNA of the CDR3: TGCGCCAGCAGCTTGGGCAGCTCTGGAAACACCATATATTTT. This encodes CASSLGSSGNTIYF.

The CDR3 nucleotides are TGTGCCAGCTCAATTGGGCAGAACTACGAGCAGTACTTC. It specifies CASSIGQNYEQYF. V and J are TRBV18 and TRBJ2-7; no clear D. This CDR3 region has 13 residues. Germline lookup yields CDR1 KGHSH and CDR2 LQKENI. The V end was cut by 5 bases, the J end by 3 bases, with 11 bases between.

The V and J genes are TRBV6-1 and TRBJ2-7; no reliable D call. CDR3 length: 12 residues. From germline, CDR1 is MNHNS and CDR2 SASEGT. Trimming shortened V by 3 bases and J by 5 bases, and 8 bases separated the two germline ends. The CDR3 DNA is TGTGCCAGCAGTGATTTGGGCAACGAGCAGTACTTC. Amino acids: CASSDLGNEQYF.

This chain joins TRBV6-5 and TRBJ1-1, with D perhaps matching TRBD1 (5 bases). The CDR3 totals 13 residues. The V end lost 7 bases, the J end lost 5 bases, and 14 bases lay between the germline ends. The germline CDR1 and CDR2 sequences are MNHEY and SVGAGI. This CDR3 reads CASTRRGGTEAFF. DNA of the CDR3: TGTGCCAGCACCCGGCGGGGGGGGACTGAAGCTTTCTTT.